The source of this TCR beta chain is a study of T cell responses to AZD1222 COVID-19 vaccine. Study findings and constraints: Repertoires were obtained solely post-peak T cell response. Baseline antibody screening turned up just a handful of seropositive AZD1222 recipients. There were vaccine-associated CD4 TCRs across spike, dominant at 160-218 and 743-854.

This CDR3 has 13 amino acids. The germline gives CDR1 SGHDT, CDR2 YYEEEE. The V gene lost 5 bases and the J gene lost 8 bases, with 16 bases spanning the gap. The repertoire was sequenced with immunoSEQ multiplex PCR; TCRdb's copy has only in-frame clones and lacks some. The sample carries about 100,000 clones, approximately 90% recorded once. As concerns this clone: Its antigen is unknown.

Here the sequenced sample was peripheral blood, taken on day 0 of AZD1222 vaccination. V is TRBV5-6 and J is TRBJ1-2; unclear D gene. The receptor was isolated from an adult in good health. DNA of the CDR3: TGTGCCAGCAGACGGTGGGGATCGAGCGGCTACACCTTC. Encoded protein: CASRRWGSSGYTF.